Listed below are T cell receptor beta chains from one sample, sequenced in a study of blood T cell repertoires in COVID-19. Profiling relied on immunoSEQ multiplex PCR, and the TCRdb table lists in-frame clones only, not all of them. Among over 90,000 clones listed, over 65% were seen once. The sample was peripheral blood. Receptor source: a human donor in a cohort sampled during active COVID-19. The CDR3 runs from the conserved cysteine through the conserved F or W. D genes are given only for firm matches.

CASSYRKQGAVGETQYF,TRBV6-2/TRBV6-3,TRBD1,TRBJ2-5
CASSPQPGQGSETQYF,TRBV4-2,TRBD1,TRBJ2-5
CASSSQVYNSPLHF,TRBV11-2,-,TRBJ1-6
CASSKSDFTYYEQYF,TRBV4-2,-,TRBJ2-7
CASSPGRDSLTYEQYF,TRBV9,TRBD1,TRBJ2-7
CASSLDPSGRIYNEQFF,TRBV11-3,TRBD2,TRBJ2-1
CASSLNYVGAQGGAFF,TRBV7-3,-,TRBJ1-1
CASSIQGGGTEAFF,TRBV7-3,-,TRBJ1-1
CAWGGASGSPLHF,TRBV30,-,TRBJ1-6
CASSLASGGDSYNEQFF,TRBV7-2,TRBD2,TRBJ2-1
CASGGAGGFSEQYF,TRBV5-5,TRBD1,TRBJ2-7
CASSADRRGYTF,TRBV5-6,-,TRBJ1-2
CASSVATVSGGKRADTQYF,TRBV9,TRBD2,TRBJ2-3
CASSLDWSGVKQFF,TRBV11-3,-,TRBJ2-1
CASSETSGLVETQYF,TRBV5-1,-,TRBJ2-5